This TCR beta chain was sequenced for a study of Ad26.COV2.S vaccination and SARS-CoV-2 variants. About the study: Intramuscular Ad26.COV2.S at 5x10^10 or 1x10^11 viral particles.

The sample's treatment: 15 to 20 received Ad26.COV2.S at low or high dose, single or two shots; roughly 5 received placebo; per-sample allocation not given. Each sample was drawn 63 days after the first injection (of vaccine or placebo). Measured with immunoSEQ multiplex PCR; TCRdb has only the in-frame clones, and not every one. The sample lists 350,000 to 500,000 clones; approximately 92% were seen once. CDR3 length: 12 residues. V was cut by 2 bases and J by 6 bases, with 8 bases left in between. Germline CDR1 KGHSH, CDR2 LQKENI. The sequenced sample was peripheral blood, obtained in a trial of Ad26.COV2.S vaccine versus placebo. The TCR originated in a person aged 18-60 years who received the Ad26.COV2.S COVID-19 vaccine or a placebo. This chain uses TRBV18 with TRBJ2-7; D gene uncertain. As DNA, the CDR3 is TGTGCCAGCTCACCAGGGGTCGCCGAGCAGTACTTC. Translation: CASSPGVAEQYF.